The 8 T cell receptor beta chains presented below share a single source sample, sequenced in a study of cytomegalovirus exposure and HLA in healthy donors. This PCR relied on a set of 60 Vbeta primers and 13 Jbeta primers. The repertoire was sequenced with immunoSEQ multiplex PCR; TCRdb's copy has only in-frame clones and lacks some. The sample has approximately 110,000 clones, around 80% seen once. What was sequenced was PBMCs. The receptor source for this set is a man aged 50-60 years in good health and CMV-seronegative.

The chain combines TRBV27 with TRBJ2-7; the match to TRBD2 covers 13 bases. The J segment lost 4 bases and the V segment lost 6 bases, leaving 6 bases of the junction unmatched. The length of the CDR3 is 15 residues. Germline V lookup: CDR1 MNHEY, CDR2 SMNVEV (reference sequence). CDR3 protein: CASSRGLAGPYEQYF. As DNA, the CDR3 is TGTGCCAGCAGCCGGGGACTAGCGGGACCTTACGAGCAGTACTTC.

In its sample, this clone was seen once. This chain uses TRBV25-1 with TRBJ1-1, with TRBD1 matching over 7 bases. Germline assignment: CDR1 MGHDK and CDR2 SYGVNS. Trimming at V came to 1 base and at J to 8 bases, leaving 7 bases not matched to a gene. The CDR3 totals 14 residues. The CDR3 reads CASSEFTGVGEAFF. CDR3 sequence (DNA): TGTGCCAGCAGTGAATTTACAGGGGTGGGCGAAGCTTTCTTT.

The chain joins TRBV28 to TRBJ1-2, with D unresolved. V was trimmed by 3 bases and J by 0 bases, leaving 14 bases between them. Germline CDR1 MDHEN, CDR2 SYDVKM. This CDR3 region has 16 residues. The CDR3 here is CASSLIVGTTNYGYTF. The CDR3 DNA is TGTGCCAGCAGTTTGATTGTTGGCACCACTAACTATGGCTACACCTTC.

V gene TRBV7-6 combines with J gene TRBJ1-2; a weak D match, TRBD1 (6 bases). This CDR3 is built from 15 residues. Trimming left V 1 base short and J 4 bases short, with 13 bases between. Germline values: CDR1 SGHVS, CDR2 FNYEAQ. The CDR3 nucleotides are TGTGCCAGCAGCTTAGAACCTGGGACATCCTATGGCTACACCTTC. This codes for CASSLEPGTSYGYTF.

This clone was recorded once. This chain joins TRBV2 and TRBJ1-4; D gene uncertain. Germline CDR1 reads SNHLY; CDR2 reads FYNNEI. V dropped 9 bases and J dropped 2 bases, with 4 bases sitting between them. CDR3 length equals 11 residues. The CDR3 here is CARQTNEKLFF. The CDR3 DNA is TGTGCCAGACAGACTAATGAAAAACTGTTTTTT.

The CDR3 reads CSVELGQGLHEQYF. DNA for the CDR3: TGCAGCGTTGAACTGGGACAGGGGTTACACGAGCAGTACTTC. The V and J genes are TRBV29-1 and TRBJ2-7, with 10 bases fitting TRBD1. Germline V gene data show CDR1 as SQVTM and CDR2 as ANQGSEA. This CDR3 is built from 14 residues. V shed 2 bases and J 5 bases; nucleotides not matched to a gene: 6.

This chain joins TRBV6-5 and TRBJ1-6; D is possibly TRBD1 (5 bases). Germline V lookup: CDR1 MNHEY, CDR2 SVGAGI. With 4 bases removed from V and 7 bases from J, the gap between germline ends came to 14 bases. The CDR3 is 15 residues long. The chain's CDR3 is CASSFVRVENSPLHF. The CDR3 DNA sequence: TGTGCCAGCAGTTTTGTCAGGGTAGAGAATTCACCCCTCCACTTT.

This clone showed up just once. This sequence joins TRBV6-1 and TRBJ1-6; D is uncertain. The length of the CDR3 is 14 residues. The V gene's germline CDR1 is MNHNS and CDR2 SASEGT. V was shortened by 6 bases and J by 4 bases, with 10 bases between the two germline ends. The CDR3 nucleotides read TGTGCCAGCAGCCCGACACCGTATAATTCACCCCTCCACTTT. Its translation: CASSPTPYNSPLHF.